What follows are 10 T cell receptor beta chains derived from one specimen sequenced in a study of patients and donors after allogeneic stem cell transplantation. TCRdb called the RT-PCR reads again in MiXCR, with one record for every CDR3 protein. The profile covers about 110,000 distinct CDR3 sequences, with around 33% appearing a single time and around 26% taken by the ten largest. The sequenced sample consisted of blood, either unsorted or a sorted T cell fraction (not recorded which). These receptors all come from a human donor who was either an allogeneic HSCT recipient or a stem cell or donor lymphocyte infusion donor (not recorded which). It is not recorded whose cells these are; they may come from a transplant donor.

The V call is TRBV2, the J call TRBJ2-1; D is uncertain. Trimming left V 4 bases short and J 0 bases short, with 13 bases between. The CDR3 loop spans 16 amino acids. CDR1 and CDR2 from the germline V gene are SNHLY and FYNNEI. The CDR3 region has the DNA TGTGCCAGCAGTGCCAGCAGGCCGAGCTCCTACAATGAGCAGTTCTTC. Protein sequence: CASSASRPSSYNEQFF.

This clonotype appeared a few times. This rearrangement joins TRBV28 to TRBJ1-2; tentative D call: TRBD1 (6 bases). Per the germline V gene, CDR1 is MDHEN and CDR2 is SYDVKM. This CDR3 region has 13 residues. V was pared by 4 bases and J by 5 bases, with 11 bases between. The CDR3 nucleotides read TGTGCCAGCAGTTCCACAGGGAGGTATGGCTACACCTTC. Residues: CASSSTGRYGYTF.

V gene TRBV4-3 combines with J gene TRBJ1-6, with 7 bases fitting TRBD1. Trimming removed 3 bases from V and 10 bases from J; junction bases left unmatched: 9. The germline CDR1 and CDR2 sequences are LGHNA and YSLEER. This CDR3 comprises 15 residues. The CDR3, as DNA: TGCGCCAGCAGCCATCGAGACAGGGTCGACTCACCCCTCCACTTT. Translated: CASSHRDRVDSPLHF.

This chain joins TRBV20-1 and TRBJ2-7; perhaps TRBD2 as D (5 bases). Germline V lookup: CDR1 DFQATT, CDR2 SNEGSKA (reference sequence). Trimming left V 6 bases short and J 3 bases short, with 18 bases between. This CDR3 contains 14 residues. Here the CDR3 reads CSAGLSAALYEQYF. DNA for the CDR3: TGCAGTGCCGGACTGTCGGCGGCGCTCTACGAGCAGTACTTC.

This clonotype appeared a few times. The chain employs TRBV20-1 and TRBJ2-7; 7 bases are shared with TRBD1. The V gene's germline CDR1 is DFQATT and CDR2 SNEGSKA (reference sequence). V lost 0 bases and J lost 3; bases outside the gene matches: 5. There are 14 residues in the CDR3. Written as DNA, the CDR3 is TGCAGTGCTAGAGAAGCGCGACAGGGCTACGAGCAGTACTTC. Translating gives CSAREARQGYEQYF.

This clonotype came up a few times. This chain links TRBV12-3 or TRBV12-4 with TRBJ2-5; 8 bases line up with TRBD2. The CDR3 is 17 amino acids. Trimming removed 3 bases from V and 4 bases from J; junction bases left unmatched: 13. CDR3 region: CASSFVGGGRKVETQYF. In DNA form, the CDR3 reads TGTGCCAGCAGTTTTGTTGGCGGCGGGAGGAAGGTAGAGACCCAGTACTTC.

The V gene is TRBV20-1, the J gene TRBJ2-2; unclear D gene. CDR3 length equals 12 residues. Between the trimmed V and J ends, which lost 6 bases and 8 bases, there was a span of 13 bases. CDR1 DFQATT and CDR2 SNEGSKA come from the germline V gene (reference sequence). CDR3 region: CSAQPSMGELFF. CDR3 sequence (DNA): TGCAGTGCCCAACCGTCTATGGGGGAGCTGTTTTTT.

The V gene is TRBV29-1, the J gene TRBJ2-2; D may be TRBD1 or TRBD2 (5 bases each). Germline-derived CDR1 and CDR2 are SQVTM and ANQGSEA. V gave up 6 bases and J gave up 1 base, with 15 bases separating them. The CDR3 is 15 amino acids. The CDR3, as DNA: TGCAGCGTCCTCCTCTGGGGGAGGAACACCGGGGAGCTGTTTTTT. As protein: CSVLLWGRNTGELFF.

The chain carries TRBV18 and TRBJ2-7, with TRBD2 matching 7 bases. Germline V gives CDR1 KGHSH, CDR2 LQKENI. V lost 5 bases and J lost 3; bases outside the gene matches: 4. This CDR3 is built from 13 residues. DNA for the CDR3: TGTGCCAGCTCAAGGGGACTAATCTACGAGCAGTACTTC. Translation: CASSRGLIYEQYF.

This clonotype has just a few counts. The gene calls are TRBV10-3 and TRBJ2-3, with TRBD2 matching over 14 bases. Germline assignment: CDR1 ENHRY and CDR2 SYGVKD. This CDR3 has 15 residues. The J segment lost 6 bases and the V segment lost 10 bases, leaving 9 bases of the junction unmatched. Here the CDR3 DNA reads TGTGCCACCTTGGGACTAGCGGGAGTTGGGGATACGCAGTATTTT. Encoded protein: CATLGLAGVGDTQYF.